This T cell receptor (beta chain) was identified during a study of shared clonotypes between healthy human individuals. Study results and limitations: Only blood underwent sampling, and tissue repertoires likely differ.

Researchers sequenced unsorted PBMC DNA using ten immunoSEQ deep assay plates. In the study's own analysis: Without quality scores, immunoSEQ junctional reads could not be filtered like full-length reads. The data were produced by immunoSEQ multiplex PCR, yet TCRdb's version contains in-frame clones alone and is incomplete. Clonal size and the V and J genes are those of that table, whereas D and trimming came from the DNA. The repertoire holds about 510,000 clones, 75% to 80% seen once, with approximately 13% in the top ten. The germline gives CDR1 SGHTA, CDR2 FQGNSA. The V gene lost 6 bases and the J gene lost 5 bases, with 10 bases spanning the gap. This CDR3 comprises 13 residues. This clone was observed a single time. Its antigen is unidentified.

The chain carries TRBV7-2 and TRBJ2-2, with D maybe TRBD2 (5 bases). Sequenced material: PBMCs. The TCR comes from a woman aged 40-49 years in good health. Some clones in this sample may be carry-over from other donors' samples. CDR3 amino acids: CASSPTRTGELFF. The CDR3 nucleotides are TGTGCCAGCAGTCCTACTAGGACCGGGGAGCTGTTTTTT. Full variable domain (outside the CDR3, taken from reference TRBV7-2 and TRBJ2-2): GAGVSQSPSNKVTEKGKDVELRCDPISGHTALYWYRQSLGQGLEFLIYFQGNSAPDKSGLPSDRFSAERTGGSVSTLTIQRTQQEDSAVYLCASSPTRTGELFFGEGSRLTVL.